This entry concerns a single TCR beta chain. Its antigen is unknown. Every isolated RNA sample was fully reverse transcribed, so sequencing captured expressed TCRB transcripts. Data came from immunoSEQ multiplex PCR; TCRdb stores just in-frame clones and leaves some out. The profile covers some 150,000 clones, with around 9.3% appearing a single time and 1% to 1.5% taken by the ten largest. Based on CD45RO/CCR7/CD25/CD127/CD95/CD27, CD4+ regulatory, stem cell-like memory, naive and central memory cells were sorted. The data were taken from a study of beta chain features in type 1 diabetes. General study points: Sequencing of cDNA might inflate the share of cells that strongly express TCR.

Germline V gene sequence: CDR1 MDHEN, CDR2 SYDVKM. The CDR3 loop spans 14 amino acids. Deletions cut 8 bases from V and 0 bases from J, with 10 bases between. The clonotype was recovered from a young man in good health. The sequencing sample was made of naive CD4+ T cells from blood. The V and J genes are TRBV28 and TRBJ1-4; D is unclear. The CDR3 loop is CASRGQTTNEKLFF. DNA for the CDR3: TGTGCCAGCCGAGGGCAGACAACTAATGAAAAACTGTTTTTT. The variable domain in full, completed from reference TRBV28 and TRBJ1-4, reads DVKVTQSSRYLVKRTGEKVFLECVQDMDHENMFWYRQDPGLGLRLIYFSYDVKMKEKGDIPEGYSVSREKKERFSLILESASTNQTSMYLCASRGQTTNEKLFFGSGTQLSVL.